What follows describes a single TCR beta chain. No cognate antigen has been identified for it. Nothing much larger sits one base from this clone, and base qualities are not available. Taken with the paper, the label for time point translates to: cells obtained before transplantation from donor or recipient. CD3+CD4+ and CD3+CD8+ populations were FACS-sorted from unstimulated pre-transplant donor and recipient cells taken from spleen or lymph nodes. The sample is drawn from a study of graft-versus-host responses after intestinal transplantation (dated by TCRdb to about 2021). General notes on the study: The transplants that recipients got were multivisceral, liver-intestinal, or isolated intestinal. All recipients received anti-thymocyte globulin induction followed by maintenance tacrolimus and steroids for approximately 3 years. After intestinal transplantation, graft-versus-host and host-versus-graft alloreactive T cell clones in the graft, circulation and bone marrow were tracked using bulk TCR-beta CDR3 sequencing. To identify alloreactive clones, pre-transplant mixed lymphocyte reaction products were sequenced and then compared with unstimulated pre-transplant donor and recipient T cells. The cohort enrolled some 23 intestinal transplant recipients including one retransplant, and 3 patients lacking pretransplant specimens were excluded. A peak of at least 4% donor T cells among recipient peripheral blood mononuclear cells was the definition used for donor T cell macrochimerism. Instead of going to the commercial service, samples from a few later patients were sequenced in-house on an Illumina MiSeq and processed with MiXCR.

The library came from the immunoSEQ multiplex PCR assay. For most patients, genomic DNA was isolated with the Qiagen DNeasy Blood and Tissue Kit and shipped frozen to Adaptive Biotechnologies for TCR sequencing. For most patients, high-throughput TCR-beta CDR3 sequencing of genomic DNA was performed by Adaptive Biotechnologies. In the original analysis: TCR sequencing data were retrieved from Adaptive's ImmunoSEQ software for some 17 patients, whereas three other patients were processed with MiXCR and VDJtools. CD4 versus CD8 sorting errors were corrected by removing sequences found in both subsets at a frequency ratio below 5:1. CDR3 nucleotide sequences shared between donor and recipient were removed because the origin of such sequences could not be assigned. To be classed as alloreactive, a clone needed at least 2-fold expansion over unstimulated cells and a minimum CFSE-low frequency of 0.002% (template counts) or 0.001% (read counts). A clone was considered mappable if detected in the sequenced pre-transplant spleen, lymph node, or MLR CFSE-low populations of the donor or recipient. Cumulative frequency of alloreactive clones was calculated as a percentage of all sequences weighted by copy number. TCRdb obtained this table from immuneACCESS and retained in-frame rearrangements with V and J assigned. These tables miss some clones; where compared with another copy, unresolved V genes account for less than half of the shortfall, and the remainder is unexplained. V and J calls plus clone size are reproduced from that table; the DNA served to infer D and trimming. The sample table lists some 64,000 clones, approximately 90% of them with a count of one. The top ten hold around 1.7% of the sample.

Summary of the overall study and its limitations: Patients with donor T cell macrochimerism had high GvH to HvG T cell clonal ratios in their allografts. Early after transplant, declines in HvG clones were associated with peak levels of circulating GvH clones. Conclusions were limited by the relatively low number and heterogeneity of intestinal transplant patients. GvH clones turned up in recipient bone marrow, with some appearing earlier in ileal mucosa or blood, a pattern consistent with an intestinal mucosal origin.

Based on the germline V gene, the CDR1 and CDR2 sequences are WSHSY and SAAADI. Inclusive of the bounding cysteine and phenylalanine, the CDR3 is 16 residues long. Only the CDR3 part of the read is kept: 48 bases, read in frame from the first base. Between the V and J ends, shortened by 5 bases and 2 bases respectively, the junction contains 18 bases. The TCR comes from a human donor who was the organ donor for an intestinal transplant. The sequencing used unstimulated CD8+ T cells sorted from spleen or lymph node cells, collected before transplant. This chain joins TRBV10-2 to TRBJ2-5; the D segment could be TRBD1, given 5 matching bases. This receptor carries the CDR3 CASSLGQGYLQETQYF. The DNA is as follows: TGCGCCAGCAGTTTGGGGCAGGGTTATCTGCAAGAGACCCAGTACTTC.